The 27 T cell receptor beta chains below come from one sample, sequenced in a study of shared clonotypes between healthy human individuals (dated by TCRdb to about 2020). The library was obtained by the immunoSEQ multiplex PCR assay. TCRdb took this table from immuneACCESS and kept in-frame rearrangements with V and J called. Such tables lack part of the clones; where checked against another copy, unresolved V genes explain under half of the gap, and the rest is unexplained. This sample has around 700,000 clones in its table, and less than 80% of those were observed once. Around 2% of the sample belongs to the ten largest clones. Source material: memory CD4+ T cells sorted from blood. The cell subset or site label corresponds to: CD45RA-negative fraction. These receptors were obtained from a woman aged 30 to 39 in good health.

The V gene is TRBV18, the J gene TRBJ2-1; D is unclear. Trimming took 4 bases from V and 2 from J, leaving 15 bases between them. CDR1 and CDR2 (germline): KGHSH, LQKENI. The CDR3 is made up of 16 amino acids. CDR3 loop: CASSRERGGAYNEQFF. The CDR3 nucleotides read TGTGCCAGCTCACGGGAACGAGGCGGAGCCTACAATGAGCAGTTCTTC.

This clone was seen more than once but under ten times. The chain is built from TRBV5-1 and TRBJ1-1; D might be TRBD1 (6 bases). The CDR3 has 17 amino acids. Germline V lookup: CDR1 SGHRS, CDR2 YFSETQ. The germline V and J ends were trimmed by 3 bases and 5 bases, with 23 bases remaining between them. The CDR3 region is CASSSITGAMRGTEAFF. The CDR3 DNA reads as TGCGCCAGCAGCTCTATAACCGGAGCCATGAGGGGGACTGAAGCTTTCTTT.

The CDR3 region is CASSSKGALKNTGELFF. The CDR3 nucleotides are TGTGCCAGCAGCTCTAAGGGGGCCCTCAAGAACACCGGGGAGCTGTTTTTT. The rearrangement joins TRBV7-9 to TRBJ2-2; 7 positions match TRBD1. Germline V gene lookup returns CDR1 SEHNR and CDR2 FQNEAQ (reference sequence). Losses at the gene ends were 4 bases for V and 1 base for J; bases not matched to a gene: 9. CDR3 length: 17 amino acids.

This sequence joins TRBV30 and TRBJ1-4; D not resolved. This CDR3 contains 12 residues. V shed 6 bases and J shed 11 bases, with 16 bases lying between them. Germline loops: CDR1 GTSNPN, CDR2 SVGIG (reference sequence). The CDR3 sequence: CACGRRREKLFF. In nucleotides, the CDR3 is TGTGCCTGCGGGCGGCGGAGAGAGAAACTGTTTTTT.

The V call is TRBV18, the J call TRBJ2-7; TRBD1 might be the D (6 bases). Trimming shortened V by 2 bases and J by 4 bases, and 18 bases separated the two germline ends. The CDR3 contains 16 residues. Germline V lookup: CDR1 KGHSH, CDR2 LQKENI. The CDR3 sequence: CASSPMSGTTVYEQYF. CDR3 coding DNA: TGTGCCAGCTCACCAATGTCAGGGACAACTGTATACGAGCAGTACTTC. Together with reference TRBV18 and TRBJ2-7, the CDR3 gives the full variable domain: NAGVMQNPRHLVRRRGQEARLRCSPMKGHSHVYWYRQLPEEGLKFMVYLQKENIIDESGMPKERFSAEFPKEGPSILRIQQVVRGDSAAYFCASSPMSGTTVYEQYFGPGTRLTVT.

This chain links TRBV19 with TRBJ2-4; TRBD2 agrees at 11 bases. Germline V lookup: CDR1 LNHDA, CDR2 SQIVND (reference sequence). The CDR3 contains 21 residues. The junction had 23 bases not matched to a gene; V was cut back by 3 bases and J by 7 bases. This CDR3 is CASSIRHSTSGTYRDANIQYF. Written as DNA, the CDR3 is TGTGCCAGTAGTATCCGACACTCGACTAGCGGGACCTATCGAGACGCTAACATTCAGTACTTC.

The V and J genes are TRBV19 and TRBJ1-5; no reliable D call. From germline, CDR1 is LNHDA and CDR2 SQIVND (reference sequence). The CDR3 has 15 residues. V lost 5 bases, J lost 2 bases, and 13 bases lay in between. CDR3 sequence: CASSSTSGGNQPQHF. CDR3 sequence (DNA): TGTGCCAGTAGTTCTACGAGTGGAGGCAATCAGCCCCAGCATTTT.

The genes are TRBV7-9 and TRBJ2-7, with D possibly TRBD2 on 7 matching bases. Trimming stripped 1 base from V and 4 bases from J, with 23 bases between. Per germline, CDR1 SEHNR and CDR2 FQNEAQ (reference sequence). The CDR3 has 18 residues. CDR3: CASSLDREVQGGGYEQYF. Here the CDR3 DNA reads TGTGCCAGCAGCTTAGATCGCGAGGTGCAGGGAGGGGGGTACGAGCAGTACTTC. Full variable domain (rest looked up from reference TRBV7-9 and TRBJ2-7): DTGVSQNPRHKITKRGQNVTFRCDPISEHNRLYWYRQTLGQGPEFLTYFQNEAQLEKSRLLSDRFSAERPKGSFSTLEIQRTEQGDSAMYLCASSLDREVQGGGYEQYFGPGTRLTVT.

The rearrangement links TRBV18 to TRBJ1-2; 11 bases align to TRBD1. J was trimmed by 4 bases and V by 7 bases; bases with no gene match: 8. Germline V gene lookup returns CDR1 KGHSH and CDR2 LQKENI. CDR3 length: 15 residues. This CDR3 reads CASFSGTGGSYGYTF. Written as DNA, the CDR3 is TGTGCCAGCTTCTCTGGGACAGGGGGAAGCTATGGCTACACCTTC.

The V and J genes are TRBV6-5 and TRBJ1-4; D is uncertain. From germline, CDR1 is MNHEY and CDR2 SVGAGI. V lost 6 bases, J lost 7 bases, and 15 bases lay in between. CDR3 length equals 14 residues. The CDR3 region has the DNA TGTGCCAGCAGACTCGGGTGGGAAAGTGAAAAACTGTTTTTT. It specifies CASRLGWESEKLFF.

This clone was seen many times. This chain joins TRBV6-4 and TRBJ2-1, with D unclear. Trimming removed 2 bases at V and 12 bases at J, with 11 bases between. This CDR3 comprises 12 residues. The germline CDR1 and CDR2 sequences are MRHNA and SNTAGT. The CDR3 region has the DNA TGTGCCAGCAGTGACCTGAGCTGCCTGCAGTTCTTC. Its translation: CASSDLSCLQFF.

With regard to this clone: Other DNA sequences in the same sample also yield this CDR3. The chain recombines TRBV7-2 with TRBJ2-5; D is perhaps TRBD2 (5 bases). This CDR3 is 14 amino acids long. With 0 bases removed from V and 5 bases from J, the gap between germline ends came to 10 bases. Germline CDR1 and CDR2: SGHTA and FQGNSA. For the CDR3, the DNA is TGTGCCAGCAGCTTAGCGGGAGTTGGTGAGACCCAGTACTTC. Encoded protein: CASSLAGVGETQYF.

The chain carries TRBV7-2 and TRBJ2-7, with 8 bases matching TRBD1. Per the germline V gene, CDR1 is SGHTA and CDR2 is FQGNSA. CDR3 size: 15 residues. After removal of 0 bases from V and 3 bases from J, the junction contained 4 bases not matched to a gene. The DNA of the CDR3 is TGTGCCAGCAGCTTAGCAGGGACAGGAAACTACGAGCAGTACTTC. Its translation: CASSLAGTGNYEQYF.

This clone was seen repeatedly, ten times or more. The CDR3 loop reads CASSPRGAAGTDTQYF. The CDR3, as DNA: TGTGCCAGCTCACCACGGGGAGCGGCAGGCACAGATACGCAGTATTTT. This chain connects TRBV18 to TRBJ2-3; D may be TRBD2 (5 bases). There are 16 residues in the CDR3. V was pared by 1 base and J by 1 base, with 12 bases between. CDR1 is KGHSH, CDR2 LQKENI, per germline.

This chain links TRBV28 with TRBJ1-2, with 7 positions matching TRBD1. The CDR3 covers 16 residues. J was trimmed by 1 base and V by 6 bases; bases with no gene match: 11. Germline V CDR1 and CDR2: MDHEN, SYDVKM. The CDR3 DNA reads TGTGCCAGCAGCAGGACAGGAAGGGGGAATAACTATGGCTACACCTTC. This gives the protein CASSRTGRGNNYGYTF.

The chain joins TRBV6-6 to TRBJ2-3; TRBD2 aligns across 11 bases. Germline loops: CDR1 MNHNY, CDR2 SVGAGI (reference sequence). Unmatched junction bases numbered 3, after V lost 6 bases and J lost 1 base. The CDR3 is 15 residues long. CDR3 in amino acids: CASSSGLAGTDTQYF. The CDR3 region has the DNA TGTGCCAGCAGCTCGGGACTAGCGGGCACAGATACGCAGTATTTT.

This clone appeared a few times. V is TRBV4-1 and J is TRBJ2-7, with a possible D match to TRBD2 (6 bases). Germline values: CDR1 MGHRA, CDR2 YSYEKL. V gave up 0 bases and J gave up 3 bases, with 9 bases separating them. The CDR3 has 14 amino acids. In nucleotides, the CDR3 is TGCGCCAGCAGCCAAGAGTGGGGGGACTACGAGCAGTACTTC. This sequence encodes CASSQEWGDYEQYF.

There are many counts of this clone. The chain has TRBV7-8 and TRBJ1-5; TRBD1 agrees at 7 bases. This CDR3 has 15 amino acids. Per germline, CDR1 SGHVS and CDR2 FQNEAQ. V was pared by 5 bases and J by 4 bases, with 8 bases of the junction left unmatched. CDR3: CASSLGGDRNQPQHF. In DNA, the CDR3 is TGTGCCAGCAGCCTAGGCGGGGACAGAAATCAGCCCCAGCATTTT.

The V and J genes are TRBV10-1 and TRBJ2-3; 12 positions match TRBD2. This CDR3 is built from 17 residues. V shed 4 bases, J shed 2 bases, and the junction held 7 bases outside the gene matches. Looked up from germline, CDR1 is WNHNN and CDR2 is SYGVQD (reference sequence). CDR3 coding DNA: TGCGCCAGCAGTGGGGGAGGACTAGCGGGAACCACAGATACGCAGTATTTT. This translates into CASSGGGLAGTTDTQYF.

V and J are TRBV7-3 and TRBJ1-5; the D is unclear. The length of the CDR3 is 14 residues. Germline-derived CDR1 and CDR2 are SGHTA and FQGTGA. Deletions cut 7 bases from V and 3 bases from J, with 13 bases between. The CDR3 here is CASTPPSSNQPQHF. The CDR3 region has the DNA TGTGCCAGCACCCCCCCCAGTTCCAATCAGCCCCAGCATTTT. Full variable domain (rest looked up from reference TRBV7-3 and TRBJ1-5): GAGVSQTPSNKVTEKGKYVELRCDPISGHTALYWYRQSLGQGPEFLIYFQGTGAADDSGLPNDRFFAVRPEGSVSTLKIQRTERGDSAVYLCASTPPSSNQPQHFGDGTRLSIL.

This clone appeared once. The chain's CDR3 is CASSWGSVGGNYGYTF. In DNA form, the CDR3 reads TGCGCCAGCAGCTGGGGGTCGGTGGGAGGCAACTATGGCTACACCTTC. The gene calls are TRBV5-1 and TRBJ1-2; maybe TRBD1 (5 bases). V lost 3 bases, J lost 2 bases, and 17 bases lay in between. The CDR3 is made up of 16 amino acids. Germline V gene sequence: CDR1 SGHRS, CDR2 YFSETQ.

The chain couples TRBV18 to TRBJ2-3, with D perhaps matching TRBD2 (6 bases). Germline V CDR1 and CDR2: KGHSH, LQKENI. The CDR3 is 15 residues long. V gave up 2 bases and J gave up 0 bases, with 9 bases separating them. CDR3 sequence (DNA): TGTGCCAGCTCACCAGACGGGACTAGCACAGATACGCAGTATTTT. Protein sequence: CASSPDGTSTDTQYF.

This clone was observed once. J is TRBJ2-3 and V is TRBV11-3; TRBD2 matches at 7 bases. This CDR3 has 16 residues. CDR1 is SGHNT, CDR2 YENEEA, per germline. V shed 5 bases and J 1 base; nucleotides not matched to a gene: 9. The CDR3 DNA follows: TGTGCCAGCAGCGGGAGGGCCCAAGTAGGCACAGATACGCAGTATTTT. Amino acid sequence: CASSGRAQVGTDTQYF.

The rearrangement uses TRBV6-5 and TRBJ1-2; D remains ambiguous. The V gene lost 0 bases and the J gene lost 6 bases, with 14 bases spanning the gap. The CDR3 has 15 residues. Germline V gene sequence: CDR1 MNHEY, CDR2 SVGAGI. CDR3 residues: CASSYSNHPKHGYTF. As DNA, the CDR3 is TGTGCCAGCAGTTACTCCAACCACCCAAAACATGGCTACACCTTC.

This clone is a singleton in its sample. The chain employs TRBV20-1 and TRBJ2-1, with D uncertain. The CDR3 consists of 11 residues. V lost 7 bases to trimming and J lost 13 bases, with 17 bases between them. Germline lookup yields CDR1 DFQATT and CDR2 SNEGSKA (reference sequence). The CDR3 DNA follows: TGCAGTGGATGGATGAGTTCAGGTCAGTTCTTC. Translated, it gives CSGWMSSGQFF.

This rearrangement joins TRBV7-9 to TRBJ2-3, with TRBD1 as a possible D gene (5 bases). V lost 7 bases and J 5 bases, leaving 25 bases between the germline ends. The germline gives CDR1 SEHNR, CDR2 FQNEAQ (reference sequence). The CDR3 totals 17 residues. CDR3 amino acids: CASTTGSGLTVKDTQYF. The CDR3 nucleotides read TGTGCCAGCACCACAGGATCTGGTCTCACTGTGAAAGATACGCAGTATTTT.

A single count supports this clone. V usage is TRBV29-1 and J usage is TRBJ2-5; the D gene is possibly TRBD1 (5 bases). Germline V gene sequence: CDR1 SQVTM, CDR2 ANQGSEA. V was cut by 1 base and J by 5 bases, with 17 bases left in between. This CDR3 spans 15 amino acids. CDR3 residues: CSVEASGWAEETQYF. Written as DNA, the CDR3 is TGCAGCGTTGAAGCTTCAGGGTGGGCGGAGGAGACCCAGTACTTC.